Included here is one TCR beta chain sequence, with context. The target of this receptor is not known. The input lacks base qualities; no much larger clone sits a single base away. For sequencing of the TCRbeta CDR3 region, genomic DNA was extracted from the sorted cells. The immunoSEQ Assay was used to sequence the TCRbeta CDR3 regions. The immuneACCESS repertoire file appears here via TCRdb, limited to in-frame rearrangements. These files lack a portion of the clones; in checked studies, under half of the deficit traces to unresolved V genes, and the cause of the others is not known. Across this sample there are 100,000 or so clones, with over 75% seen only once. The biggest ten clones account for approximately 1.9% of the sample. From a lookup of the germline V gene, CDR1 and CDR2 are KGHSH and LQKENI. From the cysteine up to the phenylalanine, the CDR3 has a length of 13 residues. Left in the record is the CDR3 DNA by itself, 39 bases read in frame from the first base. The junction shows trimming of 6 bases on V and 3 bases on J, plus 11 bases between the germline ends.

This entry is derived from a study of OX40 agonist ivuxolimab in advanced cancers. At the level of the whole study: Ivuxolimab was a fully human IgG2 agonistic monoclonal antibody targeting the costimulatory receptor OX40 (CD134). Intravenous ivuxolimab was administered to patients every 2 weeks at six dose levels: 0.01, 0.1, 0.3, 1.5, 3 and 10 mg/kg. Among the 52 dose-escalation patients, approximately 20 had hepatocellular carcinoma, 15 or so melanoma, 9 renal cell carcinoma and 9 head and neck cancer. The dose-escalation cohort was 82.7% male with a mean age of about 58 years, ranging from 23 to 79. Patients were allowed to have had prior anti-PD-1, anti-PD-L1 or anti-CTLA-4 therapy, and approximately 43% of the dose-escalation patients had previously received checkpoint inhibitors. Three dose-escalation patients achieved partial responses, one with hepatocellular carcinoma and two with cutaneous melanoma. The point of sequencing TCRbeta in the periphery was to test whether ivuxolimab changed TCR sequence diversity and drove clonal T-cell expansion. The paper describes the monotherapy dose-escalation part (N of about 57 patients) of the phase I trial of ivuxolimab.

Summary of the overall study and its limitations: The antigen specificity of the clonally expanded peripheral T cells was not determined. At doses of 0.1 to 3.0 mg/kg, clonal expansion of both CD4+ and CD8+ T cells in blood was seen between baseline and week 6. Low levels of normalized T-cell clonal expansion were also shown by some nonresponding patients. In the 0.1-3.0 mg/kg groups, partial responders had among the lowest normalized peripheral clonal expansion, particularly in CD8+ T cells. After ivuxolimab, CD8+ T cells had more expanded clones than CD4+ T cells on average.

Patients with autoimmune disease history or receiving systemic immunosuppression were excluded from the trial. Peripheral blood for TCR sequencing was collected from all dose cohorts at baseline, on cycle 4 day 1, and on cycle 7 day 1. Samples came from an open-label, multicenter, first-in-human phase I dose-escalation trial of ivuxolimab. Adults with locally advanced or metastatic head and neck squamous cell, hepatocellular, melanoma or renal cell carcinoma were enrolled in the trial. Before TCR sequencing, CD4+ and CD8+ T cells were separately sorted from peripheral blood. Sequencing was performed on CD4+ or CD8+ T cells sorted from blood, taken in a trial of the OX40 agonist ivuxolimab. Recombination joined TRBV18 with TRBJ2-5; the D gene cannot be resolved reliably. This receptor was identified in an adult with an advanced solid tumor such as melanoma, head and neck, liver or kidney cancer. The nucleotide sequence reads as follows: TGTGCCAGCTCCCTGACCGAAAAAGAGACCCAGTACTTC. Its product reads: CASSLTEKETQYF. Joined to the reference TRBV18 and TRBJ2-5 proteins, this CDR3 gives the full variable domain: NAGVMQNPRHLVRRRGQEARLRCSPMKGHSHVYWYRQLPEEGLKFMVYLQKENIIDESGMPKERFSAEFPKEGPSILRIQQVVRGDSAAYFCASSLTEKETQYFGPGTRLLVL.